One and the same sample provided the 8 T cell receptor beta chains below, sequenced in a study of shared clonotypes between healthy human individuals. The assay was immunoSEQ multiplex PCR, and TCRdb's table has in-frame clones only and misses some. Of hundreds of thousands of clones listed, roughly 92% are singletons. In the naive CD8 group, cells lacked CD45RO and were positively selected for CCR7, so terminally differentiated effector memory CD45RA+ cells were left out. What was sequenced was naive CD8+ T cells sorted from blood. The receptors originated from a man aged 25 to 45 in good health.

The genes are TRBV4-1 and TRBJ2-1, with D possibly being TRBD2 (6 bases). The CDR3 length is 15 residues. V was pared by 0 bases and J by 9 bases, with 15 bases between. CDR1 is MGHRA, CDR2 YSYEKL, per germline. CDR3 protein: CASSQDWGRLGEQFF. The DNA for the CDR3 is TGCGCCAGCAGCCAAGACTGGGGGAGGTTGGGTGAGCAGTTCTTC.

The V gene is TRBV6-1, the J gene TRBJ1-1, with D hard to call. Trimming left V 4 bases short and J 4 bases short, with 13 bases between. Germline CDR1 MNHNS, CDR2 SASEGT. The CDR3 contains 14 residues. The CDR3 is CASSAWSSSTEAFF. CDR3 bases: TGTGCCAGCAGTGCGTGGTCCTCGAGCACTGAAGCTTTCTTT.

This clone occurred once. The chain combines TRBV7-9 with TRBJ2-5; D assignment may be TRBD1 or TRBD2 (5 bases each). CDR1 is SEHNR, CDR2 FQNEAQ, per germline (reference sequence). The V end lost 5 bases, the J end lost 3 bases, and 16 bases lay between the germline ends. The CDR3 consists of 15 residues. CDR3 residues: CASSAWQGPEETQYF. The CDR3 DNA reads TGTGCCAGCAGCGCCTGGCAGGGACCCGAAGAGACCCAGTACTTC.

The V gene is TRBV7-9, the J gene TRBJ2-5; no reliable D call. CDR3 length equals 16 residues. Germline V gene lookup returns CDR1 SEHNR and CDR2 FQNEAQ (reference sequence). Deletions cut 2 bases from V and 1 base from J, with 14 bases between. The CDR3 DNA reads as TGTGCCAGCAGCTTACCCTTAGGTAGGGTCCAAGAGACCCAGTACTTC. Translating gives CASSLPLGRVQETQYF.

As to this clone: Other DNA sequences of this sample code for an identical CDR3. The CDR3 reads CASSPPLEETQYF. The CDR3 DNA follows: TGTGCCAGCTCACCACCCCTCGAAGAGACCCAGTACTTC. The rearrangement uses TRBV18 and TRBJ2-5; no reliable D call. V lost 0 bases and J lost 3, with 5 bases in between. The V gene's germline CDR1 is KGHSH and CDR2 LQKENI. The CDR3 runs to 13 residues. Full variable domain (remainder filled in from reference TRBV18 and TRBJ2-5): NAGVMQNPRHLVRRRGQEARLRCSPMKGHSHVYWYRQLPEEGLKFMVYLQKENIIDESGMPKERFSAEFPKEGPSILRIQQVVRGDSAAYFCASSPPLEETQYFGPGTRLLVL.

This chain uses TRBV15 with TRBJ1-4, with TRBD1 identical over 7 bases. The germline V gene encodes CDR1 LNHNV and CDR2 YYDKDF (reference sequence). V lost 5 bases, J lost 4 bases, and 10 bases stayed unmatched. The CDR3 is 16 amino acids. The CDR3 sequence: CATSWWRQGNNEKLFF. CDR3 nucleotides: TGTGCCACCAGCTGGTGGAGACAGGGAAATAATGAAAAACTGTTTTTT.

Of note for this clone: The sample contains more than one DNA sequence encoding this CDR3. The V and J genes are TRBV6-4 and TRBJ2-2; D ambiguous. The germline V gene encodes CDR1 MRHNA and CDR2 SNTAGT. Trimming took off 3 bases at V and 2 bases at J, with 4 bases between the two ends. The CDR3 has 13 amino acids. The CDR3 nucleotides are TGTGCCAGCAGTGATCTTAACACCGGGGAGCTGTTTTTT. It specifies CASSDLNTGELFF.

The V call is TRBV5-6, the J call TRBJ2-6; 10 nucleotides align to TRBD2. Germline assignment: CDR1 SGHDT and CDR2 YYEEEE. Trimming removed 1 base from V and 5 bases from J; junction bases left unmatched: 9. There are 18 residues in the CDR3. CDR3 sequence: CASSLLASGRVWANVLTF. CDR3 in DNA: TGTGCCAGCAGCTTGCTCGCTAGCGGGAGAGTCTGGGCCAACGTCCTGACTTTC.